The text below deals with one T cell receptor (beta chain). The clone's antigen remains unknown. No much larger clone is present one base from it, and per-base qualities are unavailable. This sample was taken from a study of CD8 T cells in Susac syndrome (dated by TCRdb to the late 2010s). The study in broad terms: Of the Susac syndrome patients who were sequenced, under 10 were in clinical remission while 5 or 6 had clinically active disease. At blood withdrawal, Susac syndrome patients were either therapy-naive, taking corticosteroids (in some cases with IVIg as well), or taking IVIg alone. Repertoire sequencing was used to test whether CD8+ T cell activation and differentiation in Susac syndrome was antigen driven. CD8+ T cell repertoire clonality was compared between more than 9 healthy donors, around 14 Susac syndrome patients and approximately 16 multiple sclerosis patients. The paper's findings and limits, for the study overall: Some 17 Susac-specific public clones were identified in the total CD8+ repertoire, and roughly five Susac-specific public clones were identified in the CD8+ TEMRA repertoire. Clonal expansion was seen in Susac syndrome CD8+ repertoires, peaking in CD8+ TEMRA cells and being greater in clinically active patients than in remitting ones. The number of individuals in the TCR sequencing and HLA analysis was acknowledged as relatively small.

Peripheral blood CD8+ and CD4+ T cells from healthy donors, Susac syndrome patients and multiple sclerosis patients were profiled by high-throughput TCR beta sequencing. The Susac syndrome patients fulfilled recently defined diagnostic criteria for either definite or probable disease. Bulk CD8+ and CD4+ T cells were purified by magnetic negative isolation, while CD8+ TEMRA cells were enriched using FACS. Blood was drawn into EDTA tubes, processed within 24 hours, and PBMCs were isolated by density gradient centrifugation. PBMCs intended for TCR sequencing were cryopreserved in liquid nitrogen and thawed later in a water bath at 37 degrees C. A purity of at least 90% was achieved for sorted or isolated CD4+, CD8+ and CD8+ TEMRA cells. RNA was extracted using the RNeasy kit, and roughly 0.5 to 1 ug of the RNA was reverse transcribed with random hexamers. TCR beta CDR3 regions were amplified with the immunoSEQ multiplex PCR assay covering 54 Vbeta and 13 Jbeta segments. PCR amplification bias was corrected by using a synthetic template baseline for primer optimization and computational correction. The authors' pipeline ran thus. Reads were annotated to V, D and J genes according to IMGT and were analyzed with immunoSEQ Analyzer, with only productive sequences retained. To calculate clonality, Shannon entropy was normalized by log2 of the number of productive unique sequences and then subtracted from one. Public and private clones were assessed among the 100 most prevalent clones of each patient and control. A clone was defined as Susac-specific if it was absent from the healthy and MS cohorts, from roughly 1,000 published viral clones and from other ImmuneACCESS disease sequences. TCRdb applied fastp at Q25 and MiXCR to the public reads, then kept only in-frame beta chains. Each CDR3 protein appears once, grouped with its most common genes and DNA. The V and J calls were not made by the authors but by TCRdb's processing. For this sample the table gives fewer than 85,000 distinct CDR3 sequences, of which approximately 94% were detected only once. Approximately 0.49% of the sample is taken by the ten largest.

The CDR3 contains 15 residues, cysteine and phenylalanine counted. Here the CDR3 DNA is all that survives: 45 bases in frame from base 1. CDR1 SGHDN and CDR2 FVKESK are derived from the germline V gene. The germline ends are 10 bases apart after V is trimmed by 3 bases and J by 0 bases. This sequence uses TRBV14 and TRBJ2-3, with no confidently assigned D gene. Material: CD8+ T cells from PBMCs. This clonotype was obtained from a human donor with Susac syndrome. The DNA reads TGTGCCAGCAGCCAGTCAAGTTTTAGCACAGATACGCAGTATTTT. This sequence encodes CASSQSSFSTDTQYF.